This T cell receptor beta chain was obtained from a study of blood T cells in healthy people across ages. With regard to this clonotype: Antigen specificity is unknown.

Trimming cost V 2 bases and J 4 bases, with 8 bases left between them. Germline CDR1 is MDHEN and CDR2 is SYDVKM. The CDR3 has 13 amino acids. Then a second PCR, running roughly 6 to 12 cycles, was carried out with a sample-barcoded 5' primer and a J-beta primer mix. TCRdb re-called the 5' RACE reads through MiXCR, storing one row per CDR3 protein. The table shows roughly 790,000 distinct CDR3 sequences, with around 46% occurring only once. Overall study results and limits: Both naive CD4+ cell counts and diversity were greater in long-lived donors than in aged donors.

Source material: blood. The clonotype comes from a woman aged 60-75 years in good health. V gene TRBV28 combines with J gene TRBJ1-2; D not resolved. The CDR3: CASSLNSGYGYTF. The CDR3 region has the DNA TGTGCCAGCAGTTTAAACTCGGGCTATGGCTACACCTTC.